This TCR beta chain was sequenced for a study of control samples from healthy donors and cancer patients. Data came from immunoSEQ multiplex PCR; TCRdb stores just in-frame clones and leaves some out. The data contain around 150,000 clones, roughly 90% of them seen just once; the ten biggest clones take up around 12%. The CDR3 has 12 residues. V was shortened by 9 bases and J by 3 bases, with 12 bases between the two germline ends. CDR1 is SGHAT, CDR2 FQNNGV, per germline. This sequence joins TRBV11-2 and TRBJ2-7, with D perhaps matching TRBD1 (6 bases). The sequence derives from a man aged 30 to 45 in good health. Sequenced material: blood. The CDR3 region is CASGDNDYEQYF. CDR3 DNA: TGTGCCAGTGGGGACAACGACTACGAGCAGTACTTC. The complete variable domain, with remaining parts taken from reference TRBV11-2 and TRBJ2-7, reads EAGVAQSPRYKIIEKRQSVAFWCNPISGHATLYWYQQILGQGPKLLIQFQNNGVVDDSQLPKDRFSAERLKGVDSTLKIQPAKLEDSAVYLCASGDNDYEQYFGPGTRLTVT.